This T cell receptor (beta chain) originates from a study of blood T cells in healthy people across ages (dated by TCRdb to about 2015). As for the study more broadly: In model experiments, roughly one uniquely barcoded TCR beta cDNA molecule per two T cells was captured by template switching. Using deep sequencing normalized with unique cDNA molecular identifiers, the study measured how TCR beta repertoire diversity changes with age. Four age groups were formed from the donors: young (average around 15 years), middle-aged (just under 40), aged (over 55) and long-lived (around 82). Using the same blood draw, the study looked at two additional independent replicas of 1 million unique cDNA reads for two donors, one aged 18 to 29 and the other aged 80 or older. General findings and caveats noted by the study authors: A strong correlation was found between observed TCR beta diversity and the percentage of naive T cells measured by flow cytometry. The CMV infection status of donors was not known, potentially confounding age-related changes in expanded clonotypes. Because profiling used bulk unsorted PBMCs, naive and antigen-experienced compartments could not be compared conclusively. Compared with the aged group, the long-lived group had more naive CD4+ T cells, fewer expanded clones and increased TCR diversity, suggesting age selection. Observed TCR beta diversity per million T cells fell roughly linearly with age, and a significant reduction was already apparent by age roughly 40. Estimates of total diversity based on one million sequenced T cells were considered lower bounds and underestimates.

This clonotype has more than one count but fewer than ten. Its antigen target is currently unknown. The input lacks base qualities; no much larger clone sits a single base away. The 40 or so donors, aged about 6 to 100 years, were systemically healthy Caucasian individuals from Russia. Around 10 milliliters of peripheral blood were collected from each donor into EDTA-treated Vacutainer tubes. Ficoll-Paque density-gradient centrifugation was used to isolate PBMCs, with at least 6.5 million obtained per sample. Trizol reagent was used to extract total RNA from the PBMCs, yielding at least 5 micrograms per sample. Naive CD45RAhigh/CD27high T cell percentages were measured by flow cytometry on a PBMC aliquot from every donor. Libraries were made using 5' RACE. Sequencing was performed on an Illumina HiSeq 2500. A second PCR of roughly 6 to 11 cycles was run with a J-beta primer mix and a sample-barcoded 5' primer. A template-switch 5' adaptor carrying 12 random nucleotides introduced a unique molecular identifier onto each TCR beta cDNA molecule. Each sample yielded at least 2.5 million CDR3-containing paired-end reads. The Mint cDNA synthesis kit, primed by a TRBC-specific oligonucleotide, was used to synthesize first-strand cDNA from all RNA. Following uracil-DNA glycosylase treatment, all cDNA underwent a first 18-cycle PCR with the universal primers M1SS and BC2_uni_R. The paper's processing steps were these. Each sample was normalized by randomly selecting 1 million high-quality reads, each carrying a distinct molecular identifier. Instead of being binned into consensus sequences, reads that shared molecular identifiers were thrown out. MiTCR, set to a Q25 quality threshold and the strictest error-elimination algorithm, was used for CDR3 identification, clonotype clustering and error correction. A nonparametric unseen species model with Euler transformation was used to estimate lower-bound total TCR beta diversity. Using fastp trimming at Q25 and MiXCR clonotype assembly, TCRdb reanalyzed the public sequencing data and kept in-frame beta chains. Here each entry gathers all rows of one CDR3 protein and keeps the most common genes and DNA. These V and J calls rely on TCRdb rather than the paper's analysis. The sample table lists fewer than 1,200,000 distinct CDR3 sequences, 20% to 25% of them with a count of one. Approximately 0.71% of the sample is in the top ten clones.

These data also formed part of another study, on T cells of mothers and their children. The second source states: Nine systemically healthy Caucasian individuals, comprising three mothers and their six children, were included as donors. cDNA synthesis consumed the entire amount of extracted RNA, loaded at approximately 1.6 ug RNA in each 15 ul reaction. Sample barcodes and 2-4 random nucleotides were added via the M1S primer in the second PCR. Each mother yielded over 9 million TCR beta CDR3 reads and each child 3 million to 3.5 million reads. TCR recombination output is similarly shaped by thymic selection in related and unrelated pairs, with a minor effect exerted by inherited differences. Normalized repertoire overlap was always slightly but never significantly higher in related than unrelated mother-child pairs. Persistent microchimeric T cell clones were not detected, at a sensitivity of about 99 clones per million clonotypes. The study used deep NGS to compare TCR beta repertoires of mothers and children, seeking features distinguishing related mother-child pairs from unrelated individuals. On average, the children were approximately 12 +/- 4 years old, while the mothers were about 40 +/- 4 years old. Libraries were sequenced on Illumina HiSeq 2000 with 100+100 nt paired-end reads after adapter ligation with NEBNext reagents. To prevent cross-contamination, the mother and child libraries were prepared one month apart and sequenced in separate runs. For each donor, between about 500,000 and 2,000,000 distinct TCR beta clonotypes were identified. Naive TCR beta clonotypes were estimated from low-frequency clonotypes matched to each donor's FACS-determined naive share, without sorting.

The source material was blood. The receptor comes from a girl aged 2-10 years in good health.

The CDR3 region: CASSQEGRGGGYNEQFF. The DNA sequence follows: TGCGCCAGCAGCCAAGAGGGCCGGGGGGGTGGATACAATGAGCAGTTCTTC. Rearrangement joined TRBV4-1 to TRBJ2-1, and TRBD2 matches 8 of the central bases. The CDR3 measures 17 amino acids from cysteine to phenylalanine. Only CDR3 DNA remains: 51 bases, in frame from the first base. After removal of 0 bases from V and 4 bases from J, the junction retains 8 bases not matched to a gene. The germline V gene provides CDR1 MGHRA and CDR2 YSYEKL.